A single sample gave rise to the 32 T cell receptor beta chains below, sequenced in a study of blood T cell repertoires in COVID-19. TCRdb's copy holds only in-frame clones and misses some; the assay was immunoSEQ multiplex PCR. The data contain about 410,000 clones, about nine tenths of them singletons. The sample consisted of peripheral blood. The receptors were sampled from a woman aged 40 to 49 with COVID-19, enrolled during active disease.

In its sample, this clone was seen a few times. V usage is TRBV25-1 and J usage is TRBJ1-4; 8 positions agree with TRBD1. CDR3 length: 14 residues. Germline CDR1 reads MGHDK; CDR2 reads SYGVNS. With 3 bases clipped from V and 11 bases from J, the junction kept 8 bases outside the gene matches. CDR3 coding DNA: TGTGCCAGCAGTGATTCCGGGACAGGTGACAAACTGTTTTTT. Amino acids: CASSDSGTGDKLFF. Supplemented by reference TRBV25-1 and TRBJ1-4, the full variable domain reads EADIYQTPRYLVIGTGKKITLECSQTMGHDKMYWYQQDPGMELHLIHYSYGVNSTEKGDLSSESTVSRIRTEHFPLTLESARPSHTSQYLCASSDSGTGDKLFFGSGTQLSVL.

The chain uses TRBV9 and TRBJ2-2; 10 bases line up with TRBD1. The V gene's germline CDR1 is SGDLS and CDR2 YYNGEE. The CDR3 covers 14 residues. Trimming at V came to 5 bases and at J to 7 bases, leaving 5 bases not matched to a gene. DNA for the CDR3: TGTGCCAGCAGGGGGACAGGGGCGGTCGGGGAGCTGTTTTTT. This codes for CASRGTGAVGELFF. The full variable domain, its missing parts supplied by reference TRBV9 and TRBJ2-2, is DSGVTQTPKHLITATGQRVTLRCSPRSGDLSVYWYQQSLDQGLQFLIQYYNGEERAKGNILERFSAQQFPDLHSELNLSSLELGDSALYFCASRGTGAVGELFFGEGSRLTVL.

In the case of this clone: The sample contains more than one DNA sequence encoding this CDR3. V is TRBV19 and J is TRBJ1-2; the D gene is possibly TRBD1 (5 bases). The CDR3 loop spans 12 amino acids. Looked up from germline, CDR1 is LNHDA and CDR2 is SQIVND (reference sequence). Between the trimmed V and J ends, which lost 6 bases and 5 bases, there was a span of 10 bases. As DNA, the CDR3 is TGTGCCAGTAGCCGCCAGGGTTATGGCTACACCTTC. It is translated as CASSRQGYGYTF.

The chain recombines TRBV5-1 with TRBJ1-3, with D perhaps matching TRBD1 (5 bases). The V end was cut by 0 bases, the J end by 3 bases, with 13 bases between. This CDR3 spans 16 amino acids. Germline V gene lookup returns CDR1 SGHRS and CDR2 YFSETQ. CDR3 sequence: CASSLAGPAYGNTIYF. The DNA of the CDR3 is TGCGCCAGCAGCTTGGCAGGGCCCGCGTATGGAAACACCATATATTTT. Full variable domain (outside the CDR3, taken from reference TRBV5-1 and TRBJ1-3): KAGVTQTPRYLIKTRGQQVTLSCSPISGHRSVSWYQQTPGQGLQFLFEYFSETQRNKGNFPGRFSGRQFSNSRSEMNVSTLELGDSALYLCASSLAGPAYGNTIYFGEGSWLTVV.

V and J are TRBV9 and TRBJ1-2; tentative D call: TRBD1 (5 bases). The CDR3 contains 14 residues. V gave up 4 bases and J gave up 5 bases, with 15 bases separating them. Germline V gene lookup returns CDR1 SGDLS and CDR2 YYNGEE. In nucleotides, the CDR3 is TGTGCCAGCAGCTCGGGGGGTCCCAGTTATGGCTACACCTTC. Protein: CASSSGGPSYGYTF.

V usage is TRBV4-1 and J usage is TRBJ1-5; D perhaps matches TRBD1 (5 bases). CDR1 and CDR2 from the germline V gene are MGHRA and YSYEKL. The CDR3 has 15 amino acids. Trimming removed 3 bases from V and 6 bases from J, with 15 bases in between. The CDR3 DNA is TGCGCCAGCAGCCAGAGAGACAGCGGGCTTCAGCCCCAGCATTTT. Translation: CASSQRDSGLQPQHF.

On this clone: The sample carries other DNA sequences with the same CDR3. The gene calls are TRBV2 and TRBJ2-2, with 8 bases identical to TRBD1. The trim removed 3 bases at V and 5 bases at J, leaving 2 bases unmatched. Germline CDR1 SNHLY, CDR2 FYNNEI. This CDR3 is built from 14 residues. As DNA, the CDR3 is TGTGCCAGCAGTGACCGGACAGGGACCGGGGAGCTGTTTTTT. Its translation is CASSDRTGTGELFF.

The chain uses TRBV2 and TRBJ2-1; D is perhaps TRBD2 (6 bases). The germline V and J ends were trimmed by 7 bases and 5 bases, with 18 bases remaining between them. This CDR3 spans 15 amino acids. Germline CDR1 is SNHLY and CDR2 is FYNNEI. DNA of the CDR3: TGTGCCAGCAACGGGGGACTGCCCCTCCACAATGAGCAGTTCTTC. Translation: CASNGGLPLHNEQFF.

The chain is built from TRBV10-3 and TRBJ1-1, with no clear D. This CDR3 contains 13 residues. From germline, CDR1 is ENHRY and CDR2 SYGVKD. V lost 10 bases and J lost 3, with 15 bases in between. The chain's CDR3 is CATEEGRDTEAFF. CDR3 nucleotide sequence: TGTGCCACCGAGGAGGGAAGGGACACTGAAGCTTTCTTT.

The chain links TRBV6-2 or TRBV6-3 to TRBJ1-2; perhaps TRBD1 as D (6 bases). Germline values: CDR1 MNHEY, CDR2 SVGEGT. The CDR3 is 13 residues long. V lost 6 bases and J lost 5, with 13 bases in between. The CDR3 sequence is CASSFLGAYGYTF. The CDR3 bases are TGTGCCAGCAGCTTTTTGGGGGCTTATGGCTACACCTTC.

The CDR3 protein is CASSYSIYREAFF. The DNA of the CDR3 is TGTGCCAGCAGTTACTCGATTTACAGGGAAGCTTTCTTT. The chain links TRBV6-2 or TRBV6-3 to TRBJ1-1; D is perhaps TRBD1 (5 bases). Trimming took off 0 bases at V and 8 bases at J, with 10 bases between the two ends. The CDR3 is 13 residues long. CDR1 and CDR2 from the germline V gene are MNHEY and SVGEGT.

The chain uses TRBV6-5 and TRBJ2-3; the D gene is possibly TRBD2 (6 bases). Per germline, CDR1 MNHEY and CDR2 SVGAGI. The CDR3 has 13 residues. V gave up 8 bases and J gave up 4 bases, with 13 bases separating them. The CDR3: CASGEVGPDTQYF. CDR3 DNA: TGTGCCAGCGGGGAGGTAGGGCCAGATACGCAGTATTTT.

The sample holds one count of this clone. The chain combines TRBV7-9 with TRBJ2-2; unclear D gene. V was shortened by 5 bases and J by 7 bases, with 8 bases between the two germline ends. The CDR3 consists of 12 residues. The germline V gene encodes CDR1 SEHNR and CDR2 FQNEAQ (reference sequence). CDR3 sequence (DNA): TGTGCCAGCAGCCCCCCGGGCGGGGAGCTGTTTTTT. Translating it yields CASSPPGGELFF.

The CDR3 DNA reads TGTGCCAGCAGTTACTCGACTCGGGGAGTGCCCCAGCATTTT. Protein product: CASSYSTRGVPQHF. The V gene is TRBV6-2 or TRBV6-3, the J gene TRBJ1-5; D is unresolved. With 0 bases removed from V and 9 bases from J, the gap between germline ends came to 12 bases. The CDR3 length is 14 residues. CDR1 is MNHEY, CDR2 SVGEGT, per germline.

V usage is TRBV28 and J usage is TRBJ1-2; 7 positions match TRBD1. The ends lost 5 bases at V and 5 bases at J; junction bases unmatched: 8. Per germline, CDR1 MDHEN and CDR2 SYDVKM. The CDR3 spans 14 residues. CDR3 region: CASSPPGQNYGYTF. CDR3 coding DNA: TGTGCCAGCAGTCCCCCGGGACAGAATTATGGCTACACCTTC.

The chain recombines TRBV30 with TRBJ2-7; D gene ambiguous. From germline, CDR1 is GTSNPN and CDR2 SVGIG (reference sequence). The CDR3 has 11 residues. The V end was cut by 2 bases, the J end by 6 bases, with 8 bases between. The CDR3 reads CAWSLGTEQYF. The CDR3 DNA is TGTGCCTGGAGTCTGGGCACCGAGCAGTACTTC. The full variable domain, with the rest looked up from reference TRBV30 and TRBJ2-7, is SQTIHQWPATLVQPVGSPLSLECTVEGTSNPNLYWYRQAAGRGLQLLFYSVGIGQISSEVPQNLSASRPQDRQFILSSKKLLLSDSGFYLCAWSLGTEQYFGPGTRLTVT.

The chain has TRBV11-2 and TRBJ2-1; the D gene is possibly TRBD1 (6 bases). Trimming cost V 5 bases and J 0 bases, with 11 bases left between them. The CDR3 loop spans 15 amino acids. Germline-derived CDR1 and CDR2 are SGHAT and FQNNGV. The CDR3: CASSIQGSSYNEQFF. The CDR3 bases are TGTGCCAGCAGCATCCAGGGGAGCTCCTACAATGAGCAGTTCTTC.

The J gene is TRBJ2-7, the V gene TRBV19; no clear D. The CDR3 length is 13 residues. Per germline, CDR1 LNHDA and CDR2 SQIVND (reference sequence). V gave up 4 bases and J gave up 7 bases, with 14 bases separating them. The chain's CDR3 is CASSNTPPREQYF. The CDR3 DNA reads TGTGCCAGTAGTAATACCCCCCCGAGGGAGCAGTACTTC.

This chain joins TRBV5-8 and TRBJ1-3; D is unresolved. The CDR3 consists of 16 residues. Trimming removed 0 bases from V and 2 bases from J, with 12 bases in between. Germline loops: CDR1 SGHTS, CDR2 YDEGEE. CDR3: CASSLVIPSPGNTIYF. In DNA, the CDR3 is TGTGCCAGCAGCTTGGTGATTCCGAGCCCTGGAAACACCATATATTTT.

This chain uses TRBV9 with TRBJ2-3; 8 nucleotides match TRBD2. Germline assignment: CDR1 SGDLS and CDR2 YYNGEE. V shed 0 bases, J shed 6 bases, and the junction held 9 bases outside the gene matches. The CDR3 is made up of 16 amino acids. The CDR3 DNA reads TGTGCCAGCAGCGTAGGGGTCGGGGGGGCCATGGATACGCAGTATTTT. Encoded protein: CASSVGVGGAMDTQYF.

V gene TRBV27 combines with J gene TRBJ2-3; D might be TRBD1 (5 bases). V was clipped by 1 base and J by 0 bases, with 11 bases between them. The CDR3 extends over 16 amino acids. Per germline, CDR1 MNHEY and CDR2 SMNVEV (reference sequence). DNA for the CDR3: TGTGCCAGCAGTTTATGGGGCGCACCTAGCACAGATACGCAGTATTTT. Protein sequence: CASSLWGAPSTDTQYF.

The V call is TRBV12-5, the J call TRBJ1-1; possibly TRBD1 for D (5 bases). With 6 bases removed from V and 11 bases from J, the gap between germline ends came to 19 bases. Germline V gene sequence: CDR1 LGHNT, CDR2 FRNRAP. This CDR3 contains 13 residues. CDR3: CASGPEAGVTAFF. DNA of the CDR3: TGTGCTAGTGGCCCAGAAGCGGGGGTGACGGCTTTCTTT.

This chain connects TRBV27 to TRBJ1-6; possibly TRBD1 for D (6 bases). The ends were cut back, 6 bases at V and 7 bases at J, with 16 bases in the middle. The CDR3 contains 15 residues. Germline CDR1 reads MNHEY; CDR2 reads SMNVEV (reference sequence). The CDR3 reads CASRPFRGNNSPLHF. Here the CDR3 DNA reads TGTGCCAGCAGGCCATTCAGGGGCAACAATTCACCCCTCCACTTT.

The rearrangement joins TRBV19 to TRBJ2-7; D not resolved. V lost 1 base, J lost 0 bases, and 7 bases lay in between. The CDR3 is 14 amino acids. Germline V gene lookup returns CDR1 LNHDA and CDR2 SQIVND (reference sequence). The CDR3 DNA reads TGTGCCAGTAGTATAGTCGGGTTCTCCTACGAGCAGTACTTC. It codes for CASSIVGFSYEQYF.

The chain couples TRBV27 to TRBJ1-2, with 7 bases aligning to TRBD1. In germline, CDR1 is MNHEY, CDR2 SMNVEV (reference sequence). The CDR3 extends over 13 amino acids. The V gene end was trimmed by 4 bases and the J gene end by 10 bases; junction bases not matched to a gene: 9. CDR3 DNA sequence: TGTGCCAGCAGTTCACAGGGGAGGTCTGCCTACACCTTC. Protein: CASSSQGRSAYTF.

This rearrangement joins TRBV9 to TRBJ1-1, with TRBD1 as a possible D gene (6 bases). Germline loops: CDR1 SGDLS, CDR2 YYNGEE. The germline V and J ends were trimmed by 4 bases and 3 bases, with 16 bases remaining between them. The CDR3 sequence is 15 residues long. The CDR3 DNA reads TGTGCCAGCAGCCCCCTCGGGGGGCAGGACACTGAAGCTTTCTTT. It codes for CASSPLGGQDTEAFF.

This rearrangement joins TRBV18 to TRBJ1-5, with D unresolved. V lost 0 bases and J lost 1, with 4 bases in between. CDR3 size: 14 residues. Germline V gene sequence: CDR1 KGHSH, CDR2 LQKENI. The CDR3 loop is CASSPPSSNQPQHF. Here the CDR3 DNA reads TGTGCCAGCTCACCACCCTCCAGCAATCAGCCCCAGCATTTT.

The rearrangement links TRBV14 to TRBJ2-1, with 11 bases that match TRBD2. Germline V lookup: CDR1 SGHDN, CDR2 FVKESK. The CDR3 loop spans 18 amino acids. V gave up 0 bases and J gave up 4 bases; unmatched junction bases: 8. The CDR3 here is CASSQDLTSGATYNEQFF. The CDR3 DNA reads as TGTGCCAGCAGCCAAGATCTGACTAGCGGGGCTACGTACAATGAGCAGTTCTTC.

The rearrangement joins TRBV19 to TRBJ2-3; perhaps TRBD1 as D (6 bases). The CDR3 has 14 residues. V lost 6 bases, J lost 1 base, and 11 bases lay in between. Germline values: CDR1 LNHDA, CDR2 SQIVND (reference sequence). DNA for the CDR3: TGTGCCAGTAGGGAACAGGGCCGCACAGATACGCAGTATTTT. Its translation is CASREQGRTDTQYF.

J is TRBJ2-7 and V is TRBV2; tentative D call: TRBD1 (7 bases). CDR3 size: 15 residues. Germline lookup yields CDR1 SNHLY and CDR2 FYNNEI. Trimming removed 6 bases at V and 2 bases at J, with 17 bases between. The chain's CDR3 is CASRKMRDSTYEQYF. The CDR3 DNA reads TGTGCCAGCAGAAAGATGCGGGACAGCACCTACGAGCAGTACTTC.

The chain has TRBV30 and TRBJ1-4; D gene uncertain. CDR3 length: 16 residues. The ends were cut back, 2 bases at V and 7 bases at J, with 20 bases in the middle. Germline CDR1 GTSNPN, CDR2 SVGIG (reference sequence). CDR3 sequence reads: CAWSSLTAPTFEKLFF. The DNA of the CDR3 is TGTGCCTGGAGTTCTCTGACTGCGCCGACCTTTGAAAAACTGTTTTTT.

V usage is TRBV7-9 and J usage is TRBJ1-5; 7 nucleotides agree with TRBD1. The CDR3 is made up of 13 amino acids. CDR1 and CDR2 from the germline V gene are SEHNR and FQNEAQ (reference sequence). Trimming at V came to 2 bases and at J to 11 bases, leaving 6 bases not matched to a gene. CDR3 protein: CASSLSGGEAQHF. The CDR3 DNA reads TGTGCCAGCAGCTTATCAGGGGGTGAAGCCCAGCATTTT.